The clone carrying this TCR beta chain was seen a single time. Some clones are missing from TCRdb's copy, which holds only in-frame ones; the method was immunoSEQ multiplex PCR. The repertoire holds about 84,000 clones, with roughly 82% as singletons. These data originate in a study of OX40 agonist ivuxolimab in advanced cancers. Study-level background: The patients received agonistic anti-OX40 (CD134) antibody ivuxolimab.

Germline CDR1 SGHTA, CDR2 FQGNSA. The CDR3 is made up of 17 amino acids. V shed 6 bases and J 2 bases; nucleotides not matched to a gene: 15. This sequence originates from an adult with an advanced solid tumor such as melanoma, head and neck, liver or kidney cancer. The sequenced sample was CD4+ or CD8+ T cells sorted from blood, obtained in a trial of the OX40 agonist ivuxolimab. The chain carries TRBV7-2 and TRBJ1-2; 7 positions agree with TRBD1. The DNA of the CDR3 is TGTGCCAGCAGTCTAAACAGGGGACCCAACAAAAACTATGGCTACACCTTC. This encodes CASSLNRGPNKNYGYTF.